This T cell receptor beta chain was identified during a study of OX40 agonist ivuxolimab in advanced cancers. At the level of the study: Ivuxolimab was administered intravenously to patients at 0.01 to 10 mg/kg every 2 weeks. Previous treatment with anti-PD-1, anti-PD-L1 or anti-CTLA-4 therapy was allowed; 35% to 50% had received some.

Using immunoSEQ multiplex PCR, the repertoire was profiled, and TCRdb retains in-frame clones only, with some absent. The sample yields approximately 62,000 clones, approximately 85% seen once. Study-level results: The antigen specificity of the peripheral T cells (those that were expanded) was not determined.

This clone was detected only once. Its antigen remains unidentified. Sequencing was performed on CD4+ or CD8+ T cells sorted from blood, taken in a trial of the OX40 agonist ivuxolimab. The receptor comes from an adult with an advanced solid tumor such as melanoma, head and neck, liver or kidney cancer.

The CDR3 nucleotides read TGCGCCAGCAGCCAAGTACCCCCAGATGCGACCTATGGCTACACCTTC. Residues: CASSQVPPDATYGYTF. This chain links TRBV4-3 with TRBJ1-2; no firm D call. V lost 1 base, J lost 4 bases, and 16 bases lay in between. The CDR3 consists of 16 residues. The germline CDR1 and CDR2 sequences are LGHNA and YSLEER.